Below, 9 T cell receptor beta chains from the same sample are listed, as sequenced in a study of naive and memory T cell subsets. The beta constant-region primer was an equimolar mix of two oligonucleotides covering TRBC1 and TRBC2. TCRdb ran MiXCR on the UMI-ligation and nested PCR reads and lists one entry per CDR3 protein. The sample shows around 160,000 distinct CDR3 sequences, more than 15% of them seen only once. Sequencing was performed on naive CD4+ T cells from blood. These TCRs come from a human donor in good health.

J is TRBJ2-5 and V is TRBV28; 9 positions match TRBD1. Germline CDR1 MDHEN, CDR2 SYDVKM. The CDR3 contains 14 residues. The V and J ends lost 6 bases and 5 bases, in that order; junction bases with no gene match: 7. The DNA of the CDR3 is TGTGCCAGCAGCGGGACAGGGAAGGAGGAGACCCAGTACTTC. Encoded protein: CASSGTGKEETQYF.

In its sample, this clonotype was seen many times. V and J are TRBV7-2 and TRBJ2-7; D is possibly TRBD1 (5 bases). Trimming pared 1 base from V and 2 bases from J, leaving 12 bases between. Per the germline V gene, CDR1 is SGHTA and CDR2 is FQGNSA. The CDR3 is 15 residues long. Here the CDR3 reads CASSLGSGKPYEQYF. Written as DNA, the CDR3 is TGTGCCAGCAGCTTAGGTTCAGGGAAGCCCTACGAGCAGTACTTC.

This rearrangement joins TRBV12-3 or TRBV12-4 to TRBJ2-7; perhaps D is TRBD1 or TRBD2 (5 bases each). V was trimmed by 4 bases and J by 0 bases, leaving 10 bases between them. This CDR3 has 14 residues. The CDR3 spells CASSWDDHSYEQYF. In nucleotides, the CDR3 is TGTGCCAGCAGTTGGGACGACCACTCCTACGAGCAGTACTTC.

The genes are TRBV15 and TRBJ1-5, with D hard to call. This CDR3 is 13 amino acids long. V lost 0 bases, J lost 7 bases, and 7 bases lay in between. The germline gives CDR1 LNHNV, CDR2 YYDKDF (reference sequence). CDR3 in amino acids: CATSREGRQPQHF. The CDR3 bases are TGTGCCACCAGCAGAGAGGGTAGACAGCCCCAGCATTTT.

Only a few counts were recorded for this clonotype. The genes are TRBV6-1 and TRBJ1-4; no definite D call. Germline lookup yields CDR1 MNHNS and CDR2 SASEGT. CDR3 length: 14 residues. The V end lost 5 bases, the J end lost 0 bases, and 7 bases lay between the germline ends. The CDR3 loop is CASSPTSTNEKLFF. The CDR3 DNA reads TGTGCCAGCAGTCCCACCTCAACTAATGAAAAACTGTTTTTT.

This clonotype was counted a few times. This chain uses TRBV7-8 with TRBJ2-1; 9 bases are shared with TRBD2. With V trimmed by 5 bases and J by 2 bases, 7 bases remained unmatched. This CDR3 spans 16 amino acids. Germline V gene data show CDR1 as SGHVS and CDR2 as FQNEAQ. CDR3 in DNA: TGTGCCAGCAGCCGGAGCGGGAGGCTTGCCTACAATGAGCAGTTCTTC. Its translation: CASSRSGRLAYNEQFF.

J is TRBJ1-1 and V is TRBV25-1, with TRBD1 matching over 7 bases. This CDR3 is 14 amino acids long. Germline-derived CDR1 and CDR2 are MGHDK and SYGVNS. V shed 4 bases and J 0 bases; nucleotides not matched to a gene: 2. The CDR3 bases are TGTGCCAGCAGTGTAACAGGGGTGAACACTGAAGCTTTCTTT. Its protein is CASSVTGVNTEAFF.

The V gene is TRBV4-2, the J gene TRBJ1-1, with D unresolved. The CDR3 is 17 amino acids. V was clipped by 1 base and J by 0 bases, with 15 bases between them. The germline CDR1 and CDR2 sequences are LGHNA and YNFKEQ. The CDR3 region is CASSQGSGVRVNTEAFF. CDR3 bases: TGTGCCAGCAGCCAAGGCAGCGGAGTGAGGGTGAACACTGAAGCTTTCTTT.

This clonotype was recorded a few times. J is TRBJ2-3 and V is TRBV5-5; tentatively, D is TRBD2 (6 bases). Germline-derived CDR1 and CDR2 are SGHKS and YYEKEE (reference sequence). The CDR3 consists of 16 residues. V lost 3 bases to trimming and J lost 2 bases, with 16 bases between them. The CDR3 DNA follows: TGTGCCAGCAGCTCAATAGAGGGAGGAAACACAGATACGCAGTATTTT. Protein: CASSSIEGGNTDTQYF. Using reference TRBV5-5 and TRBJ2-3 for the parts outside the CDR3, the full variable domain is DAGVTQSPTHLIKTRGQQVTLRCSPISGHKSVSWYQQVLGQGPQFIFQYYEKEERGRGNFPDRFSARQFPNYSSELNVNALLLGDSALYLCASSSIEGGNTDTQYFGPGTRLTVL.